Listed below are T cell receptor beta chains from one sample, sequenced in a study of vaccination effects on CD4 cells after COVID-19. No antigen has been identified for these receptors. Sequenced by immunoSEQ multiplex PCR; TCRdb stores in-frame clones only, minus some. Altogether 30,000 to 40,000 clones are present, under 75% being singletons, with the ten largest covering around 12%. The starting material was CD4+ T cells from PBMCs cultured with HCoV-229E spike peptides, obtained after COVID-19 vaccination. These receptor sequences come from a human donor who received a COVID-19 vaccine. Each CDR3 is given with its conserved first and last residue. Fields, in order: clone size, V gene, J gene, D gene, CDR3 DNA, CDR3 protein. D genes are given only for firm matches. Clone size, where shown, is once, few, many, or a class for clones that have expanded.

few	TRBV4-1	TRBJ1-5	-	TGCGCCAGCAGCCAAGGAGGCTCCAATCAGCCCCAGCATTTT	CASSQGGSNQPQHF
-	TRBV5-6	TRBJ2-1	-	TGTGCCAGCAGCTTGGCCGAGGGGATCCATGAGCAGTTCTTC	CASSLAEGIHEQFF
-	TRBV6-1	TRBJ1-2	TRBD1	TGTGCCAGCAGTGACCCCGGGACAGGGGTTGGTGGCTACACCTTC	CASSDPGTGVGGYTF
-	TRBV20-1	TRBJ1-5	-	TGCAGTGCTAGTACGATGGGGGCGCGACAGCCCCAGCATTTT	CSASTMGARQPQHF
few	TRBV10-1	TRBJ2-2	TRBD1	TGCGCCAGCAATTCAGGGGGCGCGAACACCGGGGAGCTGTTTTTT	CASNSGGANTGELFF
-	TRBV7-2	TRBJ1-1	-	TGTGCCAGCAGCCTATCCGCGAACACTGAAGCTTTCTTT	CASSLSANTEAFF
-	TRBV7-6	TRBJ1-1	-	TGTGCCAGCAGCTTACTCGACCGGGACAACGGGAACACTGAAGCTTTCTTT	CASSLLDRDNGNTEAFF
-	TRBV27	TRBJ2-4	-	TGTGCCAGCAGTTTATCCTACCGGAAAGAGAACATTCAGTACTTC	CASSLSYRKENIQYF
few	TRBV7-2	TRBJ1-2	-	TGTGCCAGCAGCTTAGAGTCAACCTATGGCTACACCTTC	CASSLESTYGYTF
once	TRBV6-5	TRBJ1-1	-	TGTGCCAGCAGTTACTCTGGAGGGGGGAACACTGAAGCTTTCTTT	CASSYSGGGNTEAFF
-	TRBV29-1	TRBJ1-1	TRBD1	TGCAGCGCAACGACAGGGACGGGCACTGAAGCTTTCTTT	CSATTGTGTEAFF
-	TRBV19	TRBJ2-2	-	TGTGCCAGTAGTATATTAGGGGGGGCGCGTCCGGAGGCCGGGGAGCTGTTTTTT	CASSILGGARPEAGELFF
-	TRBV5-6	TRBJ2-7	TRBD2	TGTGCCAGCAGCGGAGGACTTAGCGGGAGTTTCTACGAGCAGTACTTC	CASSGGLSGSFYEQYF
-	TRBV10-1	TRBJ2-7	TRBD1	TGCGCCAGCAGTGACCAGACAGGGGGTTTGCGGGAGCAGTACTTC	CASSDQTGGLREQYF
-	TRBV5-1	TRBJ1-1	TRBD1	TGCGCCAGCGTTGGGGGAGAGACAGGGGCCATCACTGAAGCTTTCTTT	CASVGGETGAITEAFF
-	TRBV24-1	TRBJ2-3	TRBD2	TGTGCCACCAGGCCGAGCGGGGCCCCCACAGATACGCAGTATTTT	CATRPSGAPTDTQYF
few	TRBV4-1	TRBJ2-7	TRBD2	TGCGCCAGCAGCCAAGGAAATTTGCGACTAGCGGGAGGACGGGGTGTCGAGCAGTACTTC	CASSQGNLRLAGGRGVEQYF
-	TRBV7-7	TRBJ2-3	-	TGTGCCAGCAGCTTAGGAGGGACAAGCACAGATACGCAGTATTTT	CASSLGGTSTDTQYF
-	TRBV10-1	TRBJ2-7	-	TGCGCCAGCAGGGTTTTATCAGCGGGCCTTCTTTACGAGCAGTACTTC	CASRVLSAGLLYEQYF
-	TRBV2	TRBJ2-1	-	TGTGCCAGCAGTGAATTGGAGGGCAATAGTCATGAGCAGTTCTTC	CASSELEGNSHEQFF
-	TRBV11-2	TRBJ2-3	TRBD1	TGTGCCAGCCGGACAGGGGGGGGGTTGGATACGCAGTATTTT	CASRTGGGLDTQYF
-	TRBV7-8	TRBJ1-5	-	TGTGCCAGCAGCTTAGTTACATTCGTCGGACCGAGAAAGGGTCAGCCCCAGCATTTT	CASSLVTFVGPRKGQPQHF
-	TRBV5-1	TRBJ1-1	-	TGCGCCAGCTCGAGCGACGGGTTGAACACTGAAGCTTTCTTT	CASSSDGLNTEAFF
-	TRBV5-1	TRBJ2-5	-	TGCGCCAGCAGCTTCCCGGGACGACAAGAGACCCAGTACTTC	CASSFPGRQETQYF
-	TRBV9	TRBJ2-1	TRBD2	TGTGCCAGCAGCGTACGCGTTACCGGGACTAGCGGGAGGGCCTTCTACAATGAGCAGTTCTTC	CASSVRVTGTSGRAFYNEQFF
-	TRBV10-2	TRBJ1-1	-	TGCGCCAGCAGGGTGGACAGGAACACTGAAGCTTTCTTT	CASRVDRNTEAFF
-	TRBV24-1	TRBJ1-5	-	TGTGCCACCAGTGATTGTTGGACGGACAGAGGAGGTTCGCCCCAGCATTTT	CATSDCWTDRGGSPQHF
-	TRBV28	TRBJ1-2	TRBD1	TGTGCCAGCAGTAGGACAGGGATGCACTATGGCTACACCTTC	CASSRTGMHYGYTF
-	TRBV18	TRBJ2-2	TRBD2	TGTGCCAGCTCACCGTTTTGGCTAGCGGGAGGCACCGGGGAGCTGTTTTTT	CASSPFWLAGGTGELFF
-	TRBV5-1	TRBJ2-7	TRBD2	TGCGCCAGCAGCTTAGGGGGACTAGCGGGAGTAGGGGAGCAGTACTTC	CASSLGGLAGVGEQYF
few	TRBV24-1	TRBJ2-7	-	TGTGCCACCAGTGACCCCGGGACTGGGAACTCCTACGAGCAGTACTTC	CATSDPGTGNSYEQYF
once	TRBV6-6	TRBJ2-2	TRBD2	TGTGCCAGCAATTCCGGGACTAGCGGCACCGGGGAGCTGTTTTTT	CASNSGTSGTGELFF
-	TRBV15	TRBJ1-1	-	TGTGCCACCAGCAGAGAGCGCAGCATGAACACTGAAGCTTTCTTT	CATSRERSMNTEAFF
-	TRBV5-1	TRBJ1-1	TRBD1	TGCGCCAGCAGCTTCGACAGGGTCGGTGGTGAAGCTTTCTTT	CASSFDRVGGEAFF
few	TRBV29-1	TRBJ2-2	TRBD1	TGCAGCGGGACACAGGGGGCGAGCACCGGGGAGCTGTTTTTT	CSGTQGASTGELFF
once	TRBV12-3/TRBV12-4	TRBJ2-5	-	TGTGCCAGCAGTTTAAGGCAGCAAGAGACCCAGTACTTC	CASSLRQQETQYF
-	TRBV12-3/TRBV12-4	TRBJ2-7	-	TGTGCCAGCGGGACCTACTACGAGCAGTACTTC	CASGTYYEQYF
-	TRBV9	TRBJ2-7	-	TGTGCCAGCAGCGTAGGACAGGCGGACTACGAGCAGTACTTC	CASSVGQADYEQYF
few	TRBV11-1	TRBJ1-1	-	TGTGCCACAGAAGGGGATGCTAACACTGAAGCTTTCTTT	CATEGDANTEAFF
few	TRBV7-9	TRBJ2-1	-	TGTGCCAGCAGTCGACCCTCTAAGGAAAAGACGTCCTACAATGAGCAGTTCTTC	CASSRPSKEKTSYNEQFF
once	TRBV19	TRBJ2-2	-	TGTGCCACTTCGCCCAGGGCGACCGGGGAGCTGTTTTTT	CATSPRATGELFF
-	TRBV5-1	TRBJ2-1	TRBD2	TGCGCCAGCAGCGAGCGGGGCCGCTCCTACAATGAGCAGTTCTTC	CASSERGRSYNEQFF
once	TRBV18	TRBJ1-2	-	TGTGCCAGCTCGCCACACCGAAACTATGGCTACACCTTC	CASSPHRNYGYTF
few	TRBV6-1	TRBJ2-1	-	TGTGCCAGCAGTGAGAGGGGGAGGGGTGGTGAGCAGTTCTTC	CASSERGRGGEQFF
few	TRBV20-1	TRBJ2-1	-	TGCAGTGCCCTACTAGGTTATGAGCAGTTCTTC	CSALLGYEQFF
-	TRBV18	TRBJ1-2	-	TGTGCCAGCTCTTACCGGGAGGATTACTATGGTGGCTACACCTTC	CASSYREDYYGGYTF
-	TRBV2	TRBJ1-6	-	TGTGCCAGCAGGACAGGTTATAATTCACCCCTCCACTTT	CASRTGYNSPLHF
-	TRBV7-2	TRBJ2-1	-	TGTGCCAGCAGCTCGGGACTTCACAATGAGCAGTTCTTC	CASSSGLHNEQFF
-	TRBV6-5	TRBJ1-5	-	TGTGCCAGCAGGGACGGAGATCAGCCCCAGCATTTT	CASRDGDQPQHF
-	TRBV18	TRBJ1-3	-	TGTGCCAGCTCACCGCAAGGAGGGCTCGGAAACACCATATATTTT	CASSPQGGLGNTIYF
few	TRBV10-3	TRBJ2-1	TRBD2	TGTGCCATCAGCGGCGGGACTAGCGGGAACAATGAGCAGTTCTTC	CAISGGTSGNNEQFF
-	TRBV6-1	TRBJ1-5	-	TGTGCCAGCAGTGAGGGGCAGCTACAAATAAAAAGCAATCAGCCCCAGCATTTT	CASSEGQLQIKSNQPQHF
-	TRBV4-1	TRBJ1-1	-	TGCGCCAGCAGCCAATTTCCTTCTCGGGGCGAGAACACTGAAGCTTTCTTT	CASSQFPSRGENTEAFF
-	TRBV11-2	TRBJ2-3	TRBD2	TGTGCCAGCAGCGCGGGACTAGCGGGGGGTACGCAGTATTTT	CASSAGLAGGTQYF
-	TRBV5-1	TRBJ2-7	-	TGCGCCAGCAGCTTGGAAGTTGCCGCTAGGTCCGAGCAGTACTTC	CASSLEVAARSEQYF
-	TRBV27	TRBJ2-1	-	TGTGCCAGCAGTTCCCGGGGATGGGGCAATGAGCAGTTCTTC	CASSSRGWGNEQFF
-	TRBV9	TRBJ2-7	-	TGTGCCAGCAGCGTAGACCTCGGGCCCTCCTACGAGCAGTACTTC	CASSVDLGPSYEQYF
-	TRBV19	TRBJ1-5	-	TGTGCCAGTAGTAGGGGAGTCAATCAGCCCCAGCATTTT	CASSRGVNQPQHF